The 32 T cell receptor beta chains below were found in one sample sequenced in a study of blood T cell repertoires in COVID-19 (dated by TCRdb to 2018 to 2020). Libraries were made using the immunoSEQ multiplex PCR assay. Imported from immuneACCESS, the table was reduced by TCRdb to in-frame sequences with V and J called. These copies leave out some clones; in studies compared against another copy, an unresolved V gene accounts for under half, and the cause of the remainder is not known. Present in this sample are 250,000 to 350,000 clones, around 90% of which were seen just once. About 2% of the sample lies in the top ten. The sequencing input was peripheral blood. These receptor sequences come from a man younger than 30 with active or convalescent COVID-19.

The chain carries TRBV7-3 and TRBJ2-1; 7 nucleotides line up with TRBD2. Germline CDR1 reads SGHTA; CDR2 reads FQGTGA. Trimming at V came to 5 bases and at J to 0 bases, leaving 10 bases not matched to a gene. The CDR3 has 17 amino acids. In DNA, the CDR3 is TGTGCCAGCAGCGCTTCTATAGGACTAGACTCCTACAATGAGCAGTTCTTC. Its protein is CASSASIGLDSYNEQFF.

This chain joins TRBV24-1 and TRBJ2-3; 12 positions agree with TRBD2. Germline CDR1 KGHDR, CDR2 SFDVKD. There are 18 residues in the CDR3. With 3 bases clipped from V and 0 bases from J, the junction kept 6 bases outside the gene matches. The CDR3 DNA sequence: TGTGCCACCAGTGATCGGGCGCTAGCGGGGGGGAGCACAGATACGCAGTATTTT. Translating gives CATSDRALAGGSTDTQYF.

The J gene is TRBJ1-1, the V gene TRBV5-1, with 11 bases aligning to TRBD1. Germline V lookup: CDR1 SGHRS, CDR2 YFSETQ. V shed 4 bases and J 6 bases; nucleotides not matched to a gene: 11. The CDR3 has 16 residues. The CDR3 is CASSTRDRGGMAEAFF. The CDR3 DNA reads TGCGCCAGCAGCACCCGGGACAGGGGGGGAATGGCTGAAGCTTTCTTT.

This clone was observed a few times. The V gene is TRBV28, the J gene TRBJ2-3; TRBD1 agrees at 11 bases. In germline, CDR1 is MDHEN, CDR2 SYDVKM. V dropped 5 bases and J dropped 3; count of bases not matched to a gene: 4. The CDR3 length is 15 residues. CDR3 coding DNA: TGTGCCAGCAGTGGGGGGACAGGGGGGACAGATACGCAGTATTTT. Translating gives CASSGGTGGTDTQYF.

In its sample, this clone was seen once. V is TRBV27 and J is TRBJ2-1; 8 positions agree with TRBD2. The CDR3 spans 17 residues. Germline CDR1 and CDR2: MNHEY and SMNVEV (reference sequence). Unmatched junction bases numbered 7, after V lost 1 base and J lost 2 bases. The CDR3 DNA follows: TGTGCCAGCAGTTTATTTCCGGGGGGGGGACCCTACAATGAGCAGTTCTTC. Translation gives CASSLFPGGGPYNEQFF.

The V gene is TRBV7-8, the J gene TRBJ1-5; D gene ambiguous. This CDR3 is 16 amino acids long. Germline V lookup: CDR1 SGHVS, CDR2 FQNEAQ. V lost 2 bases and J 2 bases, leaving 13 bases between the germline ends. The CDR3 bases are TGTGCCAGCAGCTTATTTCCTGAACCGGGCAATCAGCCCCAGCATTTT. Its protein product is CASSLFPEPGNQPQHF.

V is TRBV10-3 and J is TRBJ2-1, with 9 positions matching TRBD2. This CDR3 comprises 14 residues. Trimming took 8 bases from V and 7 from J; bases not matched to a gene: 9. Germline V gene data show CDR1 as ENHRY and CDR2 as SYGVKD. CDR3 DNA sequence: TGTGCCATCGGACTCGCGGGAGGGCGAAATGAGCAGTTCTTC. Encoded protein: CAIGLAGGRNEQFF.

The chain joins TRBV11-1 to TRBJ2-1, with D possibly matching TRBD2 (5 bases). V was cut by 3 bases and J by 7 bases, with 10 bases left in between. This CDR3 spans 13 amino acids. Germline CDR1 SGHAT, CDR2 FQDESV (reference sequence). This CDR3 is CASSLVVANEQFF. CDR3 in DNA: TGTGCCAGCAGCTTGGTGGTAGCGAATGAGCAGTTCTTC.

V is TRBV7-9 and J is TRBJ1-3; 7 bases fit TRBD1. This CDR3 comprises 17 residues. Germline V gene lookup returns CDR1 SEHNR and CDR2 FQNEAQ (reference sequence). Losses at the gene ends were 5 bases for V and 2 bases for J; bases not matched to a gene: 12. CDR3 loop: CASSPPQGMVPGNTIYF. CDR3 nucleotides: TGTGCCAGCAGCCCACCACAGGGGATGGTCCCTGGAAACACCATATATTTT.

The V gene is TRBV4-1, the J gene TRBJ2-1, with D perhaps TRBD1 (6 bases). The CDR3 runs 16 residues. The germline V and J ends were trimmed by 5 bases and 6 bases, with 20 bases remaining between them. Germline lookup yields CDR1 MGHRA and CDR2 YSYEKL. In DNA, the CDR3 is TGCGCCAGCAGCACCCTCAGGGGAAAATATCTCAATGAGCAGTTCTTC. Encoded protein: CASSTLRGKYLNEQFF.

This chain connects TRBV18 to TRBJ2-5; TRBD2 agrees at 9 bases. This CDR3 comprises 15 residues. J gave up 4 bases and V 0 bases, and 3 bases lay outside the gene matches. Germline-derived CDR1 and CDR2 are KGHSH and LQKENI. In DNA form, the CDR3 reads TGTGCCAGCTCACCACCGCGGGGGGGTGCAGAGACCCAGTACTTC. Protein: CASSPPRGGAETQYF.

This sequence joins TRBV5-1 and TRBJ1-1; 7 nucleotides align to TRBD1. The CDR3 has 16 residues. J gave up 3 bases and V 0 bases, and 8 bases lay outside the gene matches. The V gene's germline CDR1 is SGHRS and CDR2 YFSETQ. The CDR3 nucleotides are TGCGCCAGCAGCTTGGGAGCGGGCCAGGGGGACACTGAAGCTTTCTTT. Translated: CASSLGAGQGDTEAFF. Looking up the rest from reference TRBV5-1 and TRBJ1-1 gives the full variable domain: KAGVTQTPRYLIKTRGQQVTLSCSPISGHRSVSWYQQTPGQGLQFLFEYFSETQRNKGNFPGRFSGRQFSNSRSEMNVSTLELGDSALYLCASSLGAGQGDTEAFFGQGTRLTVV.

V gene TRBV4-1 combines with J gene TRBJ1-2; 9 bases align to TRBD1. This CDR3 is built from 14 residues. V gave up 8 bases and J gave up 5 bases; unmatched junction bases: 9. Germline lookup yields CDR1 MGHRA and CDR2 YSYEKL. The CDR3 DNA reads TGCGCCAGCTGTCGTCAACAGGGGGCTTATGGCTACACCTTC. Residues: CASCRQQGAYGYTF.

J is TRBJ2-7 and V is TRBV5-5; D gene unclear. Trimming cost V 4 bases and J 2 bases, with 10 bases left between them. The CDR3 is made up of 13 amino acids. Germline V gene data show CDR1 as SGHKS and CDR2 as YYEKEE (reference sequence). The CDR3 protein is CASSLASPYEQYF. In DNA form, the CDR3 reads TGTGCCAGCAGCCTGGCCTCCCCCTACGAGCAGTACTTC.

This clone was recorded only once. The gene calls are TRBV27 and TRBJ2-1, with TRBD1 identical over 9 bases. CDR1 and CDR2 (germline): MNHEY, SMNVEV (reference sequence). The CDR3 totals 15 residues. With V trimmed by 5 bases and J by 1 base, 3 bases remained unmatched. The CDR3 region is CASSVTGGSYNEQFF. The CDR3 region has the DNA TGTGCCAGCAGTGTGACAGGGGGGTCCTACAATGAGCAGTTCTTC.

The sample holds one count of this clone. Within the sample, other DNA sequences also encode this same CDR3. This chain links TRBV5-1 with TRBJ1-1, with D uncertain. Trimming pared 2 bases from V and 2 bases from J, leaving 7 bases between. Germline assignment: CDR1 SGHRS and CDR2 YFSETQ. The CDR3 covers 13 residues. The CDR3 is CASSLRGNTEAFF. CDR3 sequence (DNA): TGCGCCAGCAGCTTACGGGGAAACACTGAAGCTTTCTTT. The full variable domain, in which reference TRBV5-1 and TRBJ1-1 provide the parts outside the CDR3, is KAGVTQTPRYLIKTRGQQVTLSCSPISGHRSVSWYQQTPGQGLQFLFEYFSETQRNKGNFPGRFSGRQFSNSRSEMNVSTLELGDSALYLCASSLRGNTEAFFGQGTRLTVV.

The genes are TRBV27 and TRBJ2-5; D unresolved. The CDR3 extends over 13 amino acids. Trimming stripped 8 bases from V and 1 base from J, with 11 bases between. Germline loops: CDR1 MNHEY, CDR2 SMNVEV (reference sequence). Here the CDR3 reads CASARLFQETQYF. The CDR3, as DNA: TGTGCCAGCGCTCGACTTTTCCAAGAGACCCAGTACTTC.

At least ten counts were recorded for this clone. The gene calls are TRBV7-9 and TRBJ1-2; D not resolved. Germline assignment: CDR1 SEHNR and CDR2 FQNEAQ (reference sequence). CDR3 size: 14 residues. Between the trimmed V and J ends, which lost 2 bases and 11 bases, there was a span of 18 bases. CDR3: CASSLLAGSSSYTF. As DNA, the CDR3 is TGTGCCAGCAGCTTATTGGCGGGTTCGAGCTCTTACACCTTC.

The chain links TRBV5-4 to TRBJ2-7; TRBD2 aligns across 13 bases. This CDR3 has 15 amino acids. The germline gives CDR1 SGHNT, CDR2 YYREEE (reference sequence). V lost 4 bases and J lost 7; bases outside the gene matches: 8. The CDR3 spells CASSQGTSGKNEQYF. CDR3 bases: TGTGCCAGCAGCCAAGGGACTAGCGGGAAGAATGAGCAGTACTTC.

This chain connects TRBV28 to TRBJ2-1; 10 bases align to TRBD2. The CDR3 contains 16 residues. CDR1 is MDHEN, CDR2 SYDVKM, per germline. V was clipped by 6 bases and J by 0 bases; unmatched bases: 5. The CDR3 is CASRELAGSSYNEQFF. The CDR3 DNA reads TGTGCCAGCAGAGAACTAGCGGGGAGCTCCTACAATGAGCAGTTCTTC.

The genes are TRBV12-2 and TRBJ2-3; the D segment call TRBD1 is taken from the table without a DNA check. TRBV12-2 is described as a pseudogene. CDR3 size: 9 residues. Here the CDR3 reads CASRPHQYF. The CDR3 coding sequence is TGTGCAAGTCGCCCCCATCAGTATTTT.

The gene calls are TRBV18 and TRBJ2-1; D not resolved. Trimming stripped 1 base from V and 4 bases from J, with 5 bases between. CDR3 size: 13 residues. Germline CDR1 reads KGHSH; CDR2 reads LQKENI. In DNA form, the CDR3 reads TGTGCCAGCTCACCACTAGATTACAATGAGCAGTTCTTC. Translating it yields CASSPLDYNEQFF.

The chain combines TRBV7-6 with TRBJ2-2; D might be TRBD1 (6 bases). Germline CDR1 SGHVS, CDR2 FNYEAQ. The V end was cut by 2 bases, the J end by 6 bases, with 22 bases between. This CDR3 has 18 amino acids. The CDR3 spells CASSLRIWDGRGAGELFF. DNA for the CDR3: TGTGCCAGCAGCTTACGAATTTGGGATGGCAGGGGAGCCGGGGAGCTGTTTTTT.

The chain combines TRBV9 with TRBJ2-3, with TRBD2 matching over 10 bases. Per the germline V gene, CDR1 is SGDLS and CDR2 is YYNGEE. Trimming cost V 4 bases and J 5 bases; bases outside gene matches: 7. The CDR3 covers 15 residues. The CDR3 DNA reads as TGTGCCAGCAGCCGGACTAGCGGCCCCATAGATACGCAGTATTTT. This gives the protein CASSRTSGPIDTQYF.

The rearrangement links TRBV19 to TRBJ1-5, with a weak D call TRBD1 (5 bases). CDR3 length: 15 amino acids. The V gene's germline CDR1 is LNHDA and CDR2 SQIVND (reference sequence). V lost 7 bases and J lost 1, with 14 bases in between. The CDR3 loop is CASNYRRDSNQPQHF. The CDR3 DNA reads TGTGCCAGTAACTATAGGAGGGACAGCAATCAGCCCCAGCATTTT.

The chain links TRBV14 to TRBJ2-7, with D perhaps matching TRBD2 (5 bases). Germline V CDR1 and CDR2: SGHDN, FVKESK. The CDR3 is 14 amino acids. V was cut by 0 bases and J by 5 bases, with 11 bases left in between. The CDR3 DNA sequence: TGTGCCAGCAGCCAAGATGTGAAGGGAGACGAGCAGTACTTC. Protein: CASSQDVKGDEQYF.

The chain has TRBV12-5 and TRBJ2-5, with 9 bases identical to TRBD1. J was trimmed by 4 bases and V by 0 bases; bases with no gene match: 12. The CDR3 is 18 residues long. Germline V lookup: CDR1 LGHNT, CDR2 FRNRAP. Here the CDR3 DNA reads TGTGCTAGTGGTTTGGTACTTGATGACAGGGGGTCCCCAGAGACCCAGTACTTC. Translated, it gives CASGLVLDDRGSPETQYF.

This clone was found a few times. This chain uses TRBV24-1 with TRBJ2-5; 8 bases map to TRBD1. The germline gives CDR1 KGHDR, CDR2 SFDVKD. J lost 4 bases, V lost 2 bases, and 8 bases had no gene match. The CDR3 runs 16 residues. CDR3 in amino acids: CATSDYARGPRETQYF. CDR3 in DNA: TGTGCCACCAGTGATTACGCCAGGGGGCCTCGAGAGACCCAGTACTTC.

The gene calls are TRBV7-2 and TRBJ1-1, with 7 bases lining up with TRBD1. CDR3 length: 14 residues. Germline CDR1 and CDR2: SGHTA and FQGNSA. Trimming took 6 bases from V and 4 from J; bases not matched to a gene: 8. In DNA, the CDR3 is TGTGCCAGCAGTCTCAGGGGGTTGTTCACTGAAGCTTTCTTT. Amino acids: CASSLRGLFTEAFF.

This sequence joins TRBV15 and TRBJ2-7, with TRBD2 as a possible D gene (6 bases). CDR3 length equals 14 residues. The germline V gene encodes CDR1 LNHNV and CDR2 YYDKDF (reference sequence). The V end lost 4 bases, the J end lost 0 bases, and 10 bases lay between the germline ends. CDR3: CATSTSESSYEQYF. The CDR3 region has the DNA TGTGCCACCAGCACTAGCGAGAGCTCCTACGAGCAGTACTTC.

This chain connects TRBV5-1 to TRBJ2-1, with 10 bases lining up with TRBD1. Germline V gene sequence: CDR1 SGHRS, CDR2 YFSETQ. This CDR3 has 15 amino acids. Trimming cost V 3 bases and J 6 bases; bases outside gene matches: 6. The CDR3 DNA follows: TGCGCCAGCAGCTCCCGGGACAGGGGTATCAATGAGCAGTTCTTC. Encoded protein: CASSSRDRGINEQFF.

The rearrangement uses TRBV7-6 and TRBJ2-1; 12 bases align to TRBD2. After removal of 5 bases from V and 0 bases from J, the junction contained 8 bases not matched to a gene. The CDR3 consists of 18 residues. Germline V CDR1 and CDR2: SGHVS, FNYEAQ. The CDR3 coding sequence is TGTGCCAGCAGCCCCCGCCTAGCGGGGGGGAGCTCCTACAATGAGCAGTTCTTC. Protein: CASSPRLAGGSSYNEQFF. The variable domain in full, completed from reference TRBV7-6 and TRBJ2-1, reads GAGVSQSPRYKVTKRGQDVALRCDPISGHVSLYWYRQALGQGPEFLTYFNYEAQQDKSGLPNDRFSAERPEGSISTLTIQRTEQRDSAMYRCASSPRLAGGSSYNEQFFGPGTRLTVL.